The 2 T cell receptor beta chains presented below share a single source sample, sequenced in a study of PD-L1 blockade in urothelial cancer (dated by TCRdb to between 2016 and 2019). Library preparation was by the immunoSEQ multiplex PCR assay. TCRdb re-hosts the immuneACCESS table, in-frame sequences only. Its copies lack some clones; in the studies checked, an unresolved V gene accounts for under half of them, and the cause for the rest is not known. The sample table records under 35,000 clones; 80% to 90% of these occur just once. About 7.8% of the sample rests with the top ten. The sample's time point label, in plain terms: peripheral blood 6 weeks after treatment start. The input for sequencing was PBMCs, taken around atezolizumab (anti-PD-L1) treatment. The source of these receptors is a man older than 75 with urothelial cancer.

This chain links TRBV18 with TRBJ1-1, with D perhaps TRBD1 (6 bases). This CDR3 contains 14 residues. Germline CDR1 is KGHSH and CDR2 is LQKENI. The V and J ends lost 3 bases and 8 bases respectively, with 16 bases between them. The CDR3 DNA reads TGTGCCAGCTCACCCATGGATCAGGGGAGCGAAGCTTTCTTT. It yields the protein CASSPMDQGSEAFF. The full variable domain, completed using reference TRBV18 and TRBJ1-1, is NAGVMQNPRHLVRRRGQEARLRCSPMKGHSHVYWYRQLPEEGLKFMVYLQKENIIDESGMPKERFSAEFPKEGPSILRIQQVVRGDSAAYFCASSPMDQGSEAFFGQGTRLTVV.

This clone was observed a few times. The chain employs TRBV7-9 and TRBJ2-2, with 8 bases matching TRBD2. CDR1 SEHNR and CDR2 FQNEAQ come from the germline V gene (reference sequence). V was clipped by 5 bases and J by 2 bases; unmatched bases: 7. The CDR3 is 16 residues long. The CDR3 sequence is CASSGGREANTGELFF. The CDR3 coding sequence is TGTGCCAGCAGCGGGGGGCGGGAGGCTAACACCGGGGAGCTGTTTTTT.